This T cell receptor (beta chain) was obtained from a study of technical replicates of blood from several donors. Using immunoSEQ multiplex PCR, the repertoire was profiled, and TCRdb retains in-frame clones only, with some absent. The repertoire consists of under 90,000 clones, with 92% occurring once and the leading ten covering under 0.3%. Germline assignment: CDR1 GTSNPN and CDR2 SVGIG (reference sequence). Trimming took off 4 bases at V and 5 bases at J, with 16 bases between the two ends. The CDR3 runs 14 residues. The source is a human donor in good health. The sample comprised T cells isolated from PBMCs. The chain combines TRBV30 with TRBJ2-3; TRBD2 is a possible D gene (5 bases). The CDR3 bases are TGTGCCTGGAAGCAGTTGGCGGGTTTAGATACGCAGTATTTT. It yields the protein CAWKQLAGLDTQYF.